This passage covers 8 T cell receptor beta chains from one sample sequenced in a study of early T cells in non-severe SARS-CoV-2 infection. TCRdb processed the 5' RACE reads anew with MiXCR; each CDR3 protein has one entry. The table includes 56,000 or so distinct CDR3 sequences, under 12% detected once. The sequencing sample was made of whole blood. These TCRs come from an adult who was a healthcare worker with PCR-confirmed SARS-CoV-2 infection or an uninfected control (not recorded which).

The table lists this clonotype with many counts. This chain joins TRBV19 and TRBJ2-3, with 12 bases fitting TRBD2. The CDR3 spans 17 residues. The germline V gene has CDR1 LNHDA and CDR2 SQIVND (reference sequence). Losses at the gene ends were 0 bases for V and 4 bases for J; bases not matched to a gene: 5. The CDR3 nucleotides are TGTGCCAGTAGTATAGATGTATCTAGCGGGAGGGCAGATACGCAGTATTTT. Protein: CASSIDVSSGRADTQYF.

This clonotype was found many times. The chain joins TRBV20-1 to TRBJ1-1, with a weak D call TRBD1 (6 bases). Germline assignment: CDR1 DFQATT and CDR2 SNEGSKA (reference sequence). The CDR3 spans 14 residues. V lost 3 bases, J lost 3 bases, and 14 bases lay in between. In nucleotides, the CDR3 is TGCAGTGCTAGTACAGGGCTGGAGGACACTGAAGCTTTCTTT. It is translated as CSASTGLEDTEAFF.

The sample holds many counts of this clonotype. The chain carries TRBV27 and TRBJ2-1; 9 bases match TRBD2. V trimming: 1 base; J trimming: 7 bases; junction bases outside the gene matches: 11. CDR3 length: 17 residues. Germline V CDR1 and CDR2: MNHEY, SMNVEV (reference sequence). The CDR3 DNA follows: TGTGCCAGCAGTTTATTAGCGGGAGCCCCTTCGGGGAATGAGCAGTTCTTC. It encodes CASSLLAGAPSGNEQFF.

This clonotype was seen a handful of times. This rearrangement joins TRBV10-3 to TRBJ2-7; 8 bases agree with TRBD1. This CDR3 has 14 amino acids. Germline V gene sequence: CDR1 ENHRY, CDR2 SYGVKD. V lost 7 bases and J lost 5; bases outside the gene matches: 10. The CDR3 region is CAITRGQGTHEQYF. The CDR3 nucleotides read TGTGCCATCACCCGCGGACAGGGCACCCACGAGCAGTACTTC.

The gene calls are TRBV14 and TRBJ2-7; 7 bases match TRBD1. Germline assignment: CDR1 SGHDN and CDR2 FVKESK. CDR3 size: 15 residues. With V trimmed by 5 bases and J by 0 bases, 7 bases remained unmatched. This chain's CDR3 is CASSFRQGASYEQYF. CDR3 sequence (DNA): TGTGCCAGCAGCTTCCGACAGGGAGCCTCCTACGAGCAGTACTTC.

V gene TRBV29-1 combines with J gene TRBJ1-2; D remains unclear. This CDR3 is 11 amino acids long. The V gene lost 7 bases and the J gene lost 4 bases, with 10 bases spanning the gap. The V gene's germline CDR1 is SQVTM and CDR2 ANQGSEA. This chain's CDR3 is CSDGGLYGYTF. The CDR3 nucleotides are TGCAGCGATGGCGGGCTCTATGGCTACACCTTC. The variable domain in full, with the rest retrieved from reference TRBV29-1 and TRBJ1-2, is SAVISQKPSRDICQRGTSLTIQCQVDSQVTMMFWYRQQPGQSLTLIATANQGSEATYESGFVIDKFPISRPNLTFSTLTVSNMSPEDSSIYLCSDGGLYGYTFGSGTRLTVV.

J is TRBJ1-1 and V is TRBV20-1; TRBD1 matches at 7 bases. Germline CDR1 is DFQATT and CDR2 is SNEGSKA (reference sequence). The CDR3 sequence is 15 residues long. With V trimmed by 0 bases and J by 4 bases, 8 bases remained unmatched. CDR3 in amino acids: CSARDRGAGGTEAFF. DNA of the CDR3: TGCAGTGCTAGAGATCGGGGGGCAGGGGGCACTGAAGCTTTCTTT.

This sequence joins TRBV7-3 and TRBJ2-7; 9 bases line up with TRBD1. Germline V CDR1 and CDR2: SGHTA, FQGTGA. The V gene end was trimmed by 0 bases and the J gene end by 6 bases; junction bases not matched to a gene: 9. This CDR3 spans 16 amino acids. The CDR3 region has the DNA TGTGCCAGCAGCTTAACCGGGACAGGGCGGAACGTCGAGCAGTACTTC. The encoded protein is CASSLTGTGRNVEQYF.